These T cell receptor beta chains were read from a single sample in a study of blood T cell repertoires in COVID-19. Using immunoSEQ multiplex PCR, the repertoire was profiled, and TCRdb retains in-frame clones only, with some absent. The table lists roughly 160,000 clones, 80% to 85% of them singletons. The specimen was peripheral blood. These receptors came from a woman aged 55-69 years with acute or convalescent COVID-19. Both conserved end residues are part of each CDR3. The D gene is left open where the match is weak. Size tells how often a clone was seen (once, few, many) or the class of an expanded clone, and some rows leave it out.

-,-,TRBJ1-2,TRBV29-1,TGCAGCGACAGTTTGGAACAGCTGGGCTATGGCTACACCTTC,CSDSLEQLGYGYTF
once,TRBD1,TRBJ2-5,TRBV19,TGTGCCAGTAGTCCGGGACAGGGGTGGTTTGAGACCCAGTACTTC,CASSPGQGWFETQYF
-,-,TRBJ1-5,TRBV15,TGTGCCACCAGCAGGAGACTAGATGGCAATCAGCCCCAGCATTTT,CATSRRLDGNQPQHF
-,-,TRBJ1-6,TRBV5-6,TGTGCCAGCAGTAAAGTGGGGGGTCTTTATAATTCACCCCTCCACTTT,CASSKVGGLYNSPLHF
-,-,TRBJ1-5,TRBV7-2,TGTGCCAGCAGCAACCGTGAGGTGCTTAGCAATCAGCCCCAGCATTTT,CASSNREVLSNQPQHF
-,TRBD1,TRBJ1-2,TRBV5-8,TGTGCCAGCAGCGGCTGGACAGGCCCTTTCTATGGCTACACCTTC,CASSGWTGPFYGYTF
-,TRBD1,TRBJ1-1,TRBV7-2,TGTGCCAGCAGCTCGGGACAGACCACTGAAGCTTTCTTT,CASSSGQTTEAFF
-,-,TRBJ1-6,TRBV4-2,TGTGCCAGCAGCCAGTGGGCAGGCGGGGATAATTCACCCCTCCACTTT,CASSQWAGGDNSPLHF
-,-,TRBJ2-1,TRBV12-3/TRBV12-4,TGTGCCAGCAGGGGGCGATCCTACAATGAGCAGTTCTTC,CASRGRSYNEQFF
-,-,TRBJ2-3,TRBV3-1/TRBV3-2,TGTGCCAGCAGCCGGGGGGGCCCACGTACAGATACGCAGTATTTT,CASSRGGPRTDTQYF
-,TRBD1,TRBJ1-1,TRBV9,TGTGCCAGCAGCGTAGCTATCGGGACAGGGCTCACTGAAGCTTTCTTT,CASSVAIGTGLTEAFF
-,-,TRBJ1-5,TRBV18,TGTGCCAGCTCACCAGGGGCTGGGGACTATCAGCCCCAGCATTTT,CASSPGAGDYQPQHF
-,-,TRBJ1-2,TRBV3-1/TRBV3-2,TGTGCCAGCAGCCAGGACGGGGAAGGTTTCGGCTATGGCTACACCTTC,CASSQDGEGFGYGYTF
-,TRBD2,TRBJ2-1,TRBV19,TGTGCCAGTAGTCGCACGGGGGGGGTTAACTCCTACAATGAGCAGTTCTTC,CASSRTGGVNSYNEQFF
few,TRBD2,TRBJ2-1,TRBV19,TGTGCCAGTAGTATCCCCGGACTAGCGGGGGTTTTAGAGCAGTTCTTC,CASSIPGLAGVLEQFF
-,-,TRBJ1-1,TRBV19,TGTGCCAGTAGTATGGGCGGGGCCGACACTGAAGCTTTCTTT,CASSMGGADTEAFF
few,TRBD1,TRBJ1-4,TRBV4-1,TGCGCCAGCAGTTTCACAGGGGTAACTAATGAAAAACTGTTTTTT,CASSFTGVTNEKLFF
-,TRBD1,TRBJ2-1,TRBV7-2,TGTGCCAGCAGCTTAGCAGGGACAGGGGTTGATGAGCAGTTCTTC,CASSLAGTGVDEQFF
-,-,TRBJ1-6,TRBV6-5,TGTGCCAGCAGTTACGACCCTACAGGTTCACCCCTCCACTTT,CASSYDPTGSPLHF
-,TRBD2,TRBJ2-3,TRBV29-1,TGCAGCGTACGACTAGCGGGGGCCATCACAGATACGCAGTATTTT,CSVRLAGAITDTQYF
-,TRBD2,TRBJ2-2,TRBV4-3,TGCGCCAGCAGCGATCCAACTCTGACTAGCGGGGGGGCGAACACCGGGGAGCTGTTTTTT,CASSDPTLTSGGANTGELFF
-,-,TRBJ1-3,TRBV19,TGTGCCAGTAGTATGGGCGCGGCAGGGCCCTCTGGAAACACCATATATTTT,CASSMGAAGPSGNTIYF
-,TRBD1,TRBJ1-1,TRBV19,TGTGCCAGTAGTGCCGGGACAGCGAAGACTGAAGCTTTCTTT,CASSAGTAKTEAFF
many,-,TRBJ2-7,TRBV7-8,TGTGCCAGCAGCTTAGTTAGTCAGGCCGCCTACGAGCAGTACTTC,CASSLVSQAAYEQYF
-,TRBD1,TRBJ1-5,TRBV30,TGTGCCTGGAGCGAACAGGGGACTCAGCCCCAGCATTTT,CAWSEQGTQPQHF
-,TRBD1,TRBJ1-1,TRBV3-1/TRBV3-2,TGTGCCAGCAGCCCGCAGGACAGGCCTAACACTGAAGCTTTCTTT,CASSPQDRPNTEAFF
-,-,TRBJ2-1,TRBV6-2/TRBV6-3,TGTGCCAGCAGTAAACTCGGCAATGAGCAGTTCTTC,CASSKLGNEQFF
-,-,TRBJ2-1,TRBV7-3,TGTGCCAGCAGCTTAGTACAGCCCTACAATGAGCAGTTCTTC,CASSLVQPYNEQFF
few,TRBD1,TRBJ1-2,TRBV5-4,TGTGCCAGCAGCTTGCGTCGACAGGGCGACTATGGCTACACCTTC,CASSLRRQGDYGYTF
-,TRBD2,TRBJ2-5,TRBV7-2,TGTGCCAGCAGCTTATCCGGGACTAGCGGGGGGGCGAAGACCCAGTACTTC,CASSLSGTSGGAKTQYF
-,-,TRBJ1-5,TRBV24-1,TGTGCCACCAGTGATAAGGGAGGGGCCTCCGGGCTTGCCCAGCATTTT,CATSDKGGASGLAQHF
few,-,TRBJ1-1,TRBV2,TGTGCCAGCCCCCGGGGAGCGTCGGACACTGAAGCTTTCTTT,CASPRGASDTEAFF
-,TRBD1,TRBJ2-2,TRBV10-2,TGCGCCAGCAGGACACGACAGGGAACCACCGGGGAGCTGTTTTTT,CASRTRQGTTGELFF
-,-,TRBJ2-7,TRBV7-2,TGTGCCAGCAGCTTAGCTCAGTACTACGAGCAGTACTTC,CASSLAQYYEQYF
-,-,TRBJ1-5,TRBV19,TGTGCCAGTAGTCTTCGGGTGGCAAATCAGCCCCAGCATTTT,CASSLRVANQPQHF
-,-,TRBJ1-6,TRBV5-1,TGCGCCAGCAGCTTCGACAGGAATAATTCACCCCTCCACTTT,CASSFDRNNSPLHF
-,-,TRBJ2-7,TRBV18,TGTGCCAGCTCAGGGATGGAGGACGAGCAGTACTTC,CASSGMEDEQYF
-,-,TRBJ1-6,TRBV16,TGTGCCAGCAGGACTAACAGGGCGAACAATTCACCCCTCCACTTT,CASRTNRANNSPLHF
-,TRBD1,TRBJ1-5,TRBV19,TGTGCCAGTAGTATCAGACAGGGAAGCAATCAGCCCCAGCATTTT,CASSIRQGSNQPQHF
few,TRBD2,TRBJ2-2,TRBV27,TGTGCCAGCAGTTTCCTCAGACTAGCGGGGCCCGGGGAGCTGTTTTTT,CASSFLRLAGPGELFF
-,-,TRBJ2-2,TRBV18,TGTGCCAGCTCACCAATCGGGACACCGAACACCGGGGAGCTGTTTTTT,CASSPIGTPNTGELFF
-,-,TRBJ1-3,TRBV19,TGTGCCAGTAGTATAATTTCCCGCAGCTCTGGAAACACCATATATTTT,CASSIISRSSGNTIYF
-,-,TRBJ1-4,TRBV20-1,TGCAGTGCTAGTAGCAGGATTTCCCTAAGGGGTAATGAAAAACTGTTTTTT,CSASSRISLRGNEKLFF